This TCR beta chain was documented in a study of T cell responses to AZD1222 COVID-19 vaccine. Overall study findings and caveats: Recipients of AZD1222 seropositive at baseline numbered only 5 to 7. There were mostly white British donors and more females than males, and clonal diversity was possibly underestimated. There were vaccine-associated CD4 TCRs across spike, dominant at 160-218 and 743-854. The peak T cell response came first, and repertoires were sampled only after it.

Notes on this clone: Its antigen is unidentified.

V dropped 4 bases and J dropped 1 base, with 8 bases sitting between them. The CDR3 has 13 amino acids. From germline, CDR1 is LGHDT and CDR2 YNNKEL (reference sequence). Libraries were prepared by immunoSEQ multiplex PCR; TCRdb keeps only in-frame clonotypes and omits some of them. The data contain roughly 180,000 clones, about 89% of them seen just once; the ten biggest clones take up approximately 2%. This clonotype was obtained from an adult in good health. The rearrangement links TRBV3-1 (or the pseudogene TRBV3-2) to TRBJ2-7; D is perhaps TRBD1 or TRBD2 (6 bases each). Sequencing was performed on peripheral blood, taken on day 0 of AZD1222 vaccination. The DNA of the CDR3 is TGTGCCAGCAGCCGGAGGGGGTCCTACGAGCAGTACTTC. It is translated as CASSRRGSYEQYF.